The 5 T cell receptor beta chains below come from one sample, sequenced in a study of CD39 and CD103 CD8 tumor-infiltrating T cells. TCRdb's copy holds only in-frame clones and misses some; the assay was immunoSEQ multiplex PCR. The sample shows some 7,000 clones, over 60% of them seen only once. Sequenced material: CD8+ T cells sorted from blood. The subset denotes: total memory CD8 T cells (CD45RA-CCR7+/-) from blood or uninvolved lymph node. The source of these receptors is a human donor with head and neck squamous cell carcinoma.

This clone was seen a single time. Mismatch with germline at one junction end may stem from a read error. This rearrangement joins TRBV7-9 to TRBJ2-7; TRBD1 is a possible D gene (5 bases). From germline, CDR1 is SEHNR and CDR2 FQNEAQ (reference sequence). The CDR3 length is 15 residues. CDR3 sequence reads: CASSQAQGLSYEQYF. CDR3 in DNA: TGCGCCAGCAGCCAAGCCCAGGGCTTATCCTACGAGCAGTACTTC.

This clone was picked up a small number of times. The chain has TRBV4-1 and TRBJ1-2, with 8 bases matching TRBD1. This CDR3 has 15 amino acids. The germline gives CDR1 MGHRA, CDR2 YSYEKL. The V gene end was trimmed by 1 base and the J gene end by 8 bases; junction bases not matched to a gene: 9. CDR3 DNA sequence: TGCGCCAGCAGCCAAGTCGGACAGGGTGGGAGAGGCTACACCTTC. The encoded protein is CASSQVGQGGRGYTF.

The chain has TRBV2 and TRBJ1-2; D call uncertain. This CDR3 has 11 amino acids. V lost 4 bases, J lost 10 bases, and 10 bases lay in between. The germline gives CDR1 SNHLY, CDR2 FYNNEI. The CDR3 DNA reads as TGTGCCAGCAGTGTGCCAGGCGACTACACCTTC. This encodes CASSVPGDYTF.

The chain joins TRBV7-9 to TRBJ2-7; TRBD2 is a possible D gene (6 bases). Germline V gene sequence: CDR1 SEHNR, CDR2 FQNEAQ (reference sequence). Trimming took off 1 base at V and 5 bases at J, with 9 bases between the two ends. This CDR3 is built from 13 residues. Here the CDR3 reads CASSLEWGDEQYF. For the CDR3, the DNA is TGTGCCAGCAGCTTAGAATGGGGGGACGAGCAGTACTTC.

The chain couples TRBV10-1 to TRBJ2-5; maybe TRBD1 (5 bases). V was cut by 2 bases and J by 7 bases, with 11 bases left in between. The CDR3 has 13 residues. The germline CDR1 and CDR2 sequences are WNHNN and SYGVQD (reference sequence). The CDR3: CASSEGAVGTQYF. CDR3 coding DNA: TGCGCCAGCAGTGAGGGGGCGGTTGGGACCCAGTACTTC.